This TCR beta chain was profiled in a study of yellow fever vaccine responses in identical twins. TCRdb itself ran the RT-PCR reads through MiXCR, one entry per CDR3 protein. The sample consists of 1,500 to 2,000 distinct CDR3 sequences, roughly four fifths of them appearing once. Germline V gives CDR1 LGHDT, CDR2 YNNKEL (reference sequence). V dropped 3 bases and J dropped 2; count of bases not matched to a gene: 4. The CDR3 consists of 15 residues. Here the sequenced sample was T cells from blood (PBMCs), unsorted or a sorted subset (not recorded which), taken before or after yellow fever vaccination (not recorded which). The chain combines TRBV3-1 with TRBJ1-3; 7 bases map to TRBD1. This TCR was recovered from a female donor who received the yellow fever vaccine. For the CDR3, the DNA is TGTGCCAGCAGCCAGGCCGGGACAGCTGGAAACACCATATATTTT. This translates into CASSQAGTAGNTIYF.